The T cell receptor (beta chain) described here comes from a study of T cells in Graves' hyperthyroidism and ophthalmopathy. Study observations and caveats: A 13 V-J signature model discriminated ophthalmopathy versus stable hyperthyroidism.

This clonotype showed up many times. Its target is not known. Germline lookup yields CDR1 SGHAT and CDR2 FQNNGV. The length of the CDR3 is 17 residues. V lost 5 bases and J lost 3; bases outside the gene matches: 16. Authors of the study amplified TCR beta CDR3 regions from RNA transcripts. HTBI primers were used for first-round RT-PCR of the TCR CDR3. TCRdb re-derived calls from the multiplex PCR reads in MiXCR, one entry per CDR3 protein. The sample lists 600,000 to 700,000 distinct CDR3 sequences, about 15% occurring once. The material sequenced was blood. The J gene is TRBJ2-7, the V gene TRBV11-2, with 7 bases lining up with TRBD2. The TCR originated in a woman between 35 and 50 years old with Graves' ophthalmopathy. The CDR3 nucleotides are TGTGCCAGCAGCCCCCCGACGTCGAGGGAGGGCAGCTACGAGCAGTACTTC. Protein: CASSPPTSREGSYEQYF.